This T cell receptor (beta chain) emerged from a study of OX40 agonist ivuxolimab in advanced cancers. Study-wide context: Patients were treated with intravenous ivuxolimab, dosed at 0.01 to 10 mg/kg and infused every 2 weeks. Participants could have had prior anti-PD-1, anti-PD-L1 or anti-CTLA-4 therapy, and about 40% had some. Broader study findings: At doses 0.1 to 3.0 mg/kg, CD4+ and CD8+ clones expanded. Nonresponders included some who also had low normalized T-cell clonal expansion.

This table comes from immunoSEQ multiplex PCR, and its TCRdb copy is limited to in-frame clones, with some not included. The repertoire holds some 130,000 clones, with about 93% as singletons. As for this clone: Its antigen is not known.

Germline CDR1 MRHNA, CDR2 SNTAGT. Trimming at V came to 5 bases and at J to 5 bases, leaving 12 bases not matched to a gene. The CDR3 consists of 16 residues. The source was CD4+ or CD8+ T cells sorted from blood, collected in a trial of the OX40 agonist ivuxolimab. V is TRBV6-4 and J is TRBJ2-1; 7 nucleotides agree with TRBD1. The source is an adult with an advanced solid tumor such as melanoma, head and neck, liver or kidney cancer. CDR3 DNA: TGTGCCAGCAGTTACCAAACAGGGGAATATGACAATGAGCAGTTCTTC. Residues: CASSYQTGEYDNEQFF.